One sample yielded the 4 T cell receptor beta chains listed below, sequenced in a study of T-cell reconstitution after alpha-beta-depleted transplantation in children. During its preparation, the TCRbeta library received unique molecular identifiers. MiXCR, applied by TCRdb to the PCR reads, yields one record per CDR3 protein. Among some 78,000 distinct CDR3 sequences listed, roughly 13% were seen once. Sequenced here: PBMCs, mostly from graft donor cells, sampled 180 days after TCRalphabeta/CD19-depleted stem cell transplant. The source of these receptors is a male patient aged 2 to 9 who had a stem cell transplant for acute lymphoblastic leukemia, so the T cells may come from the graft donor.

The chain is built from TRBV20-1 and TRBJ1-1; the D is unclear. Germline lookup yields CDR1 DFQATT and CDR2 SNEGSKA (reference sequence). CDR3 length equals 13 residues. The V end was cut by 2 bases, the J end by 4 bases, with 11 bases between. Here the CDR3 DNA reads TGCAGTGCTAGAAGGGTGGTAGGCACTGAAGCTTTCTTT. Translated, it gives CSARRVVGTEAFF.

This clonotype was picked up a small number of times. J is TRBJ2-7 and V is TRBV6-1; the D is unclear. The V and J ends lost 6 bases and 0 bases respectively, with 15 bases between them. Germline CDR1 MNHNS, CDR2 SASEGT. The CDR3 loop spans 15 amino acids. The CDR3 coding sequence is TGTGCCAGCAGCCATAGCCCCTCAAACTCCTACGAGCAGTACTTC. Amino acids: CASSHSPSNSYEQYF.

The genes are TRBV6-1 and TRBJ2-4, with D perhaps being TRBD1 or TRBD2 (5 bases each). Germline values: CDR1 MNHNS, CDR2 SASEGT. This CDR3 has 17 residues. The V and J ends lost 6 bases and 0 bases respectively, with 18 bases between them. The CDR3 loop is CASRDSGQGLAKNIQYF. The CDR3 nucleotides are TGTGCCAGCAGAGATTCCGGACAAGGACTAGCCAAAAACATTCAGTACTTC.

This rearrangement joins TRBV24-1 to TRBJ2-1; 7 nucleotides line up with TRBD2. In germline, CDR1 is KGHDR, CDR2 SFDVKD. The CDR3 length is 15 residues. The V gene end was trimmed by 3 bases and the J gene end by 3 bases; junction bases not matched to a gene: 4. This CDR3 reads CATSDVAGGYNEQFF. CDR3 DNA: TGTGCCACCAGTGATGTAGCGGGCGGCTACAATGAGCAGTTCTTC.